What follows are 25 T cell receptor beta chains derived from one specimen sequenced in a study of blood T cell repertoires in COVID-19. Sequencing was performed with immunoSEQ multiplex PCR; in TCRdb, only in-frame clones are kept and a portion is missing. The sample shows 150,000 to 200,000 clones, about 89% of them seen only once. Sequenced: peripheral blood. The receptors shown here come from a man in his forties with active or convalescent COVID-19.

The genes are TRBV13 and TRBJ1-1; no clear D gene. Trimming took off 1 base at V and 5 bases at J, with 8 bases between the two ends. This CDR3 contains 13 residues. From germline, CDR1 is PRHDT and CDR2 FYEKMQ (reference sequence). Written as DNA, the CDR3 is TGTGCCAGCAGCTTAGAAGGCGGGACTGAAGCTTTCTTT. Protein product: CASSLEGGTEAFF.

V usage is TRBV2 and J usage is TRBJ2-7; a weak D match, TRBD2 (5 bases). Trimming took off 6 bases at V and 1 base at J, with 10 bases between the two ends. The CDR3 consists of 13 residues. The germline V gene has CDR1 SNHLY and CDR2 FYNNEI. The CDR3, as DNA: TGTGCCAGCAGCTTCGGGATTTCCTACGAGCAGTACTTC. This sequence encodes CASSFGISYEQYF.

The rearrangement links TRBV19 to TRBJ2-1; 8 nucleotides match TRBD1. Losses at the gene ends were 4 bases for V and 3 bases for J; bases not matched to a gene: 5. CDR1 LNHDA and CDR2 SQIVND come from the germline V gene (reference sequence). The CDR3 extends over 15 amino acids. Written as DNA, the CDR3 is TGTGCCAGTAGTAAAGCAGGGGGCGACTACAATGAGCAGTTCTTC. This codes for CASSKAGGDYNEQFF.

The chain has TRBV4-1 and TRBJ2-7, with TRBD2 as a possible D gene (6 bases). CDR1 and CDR2 (germline): MGHRA, YSYEKL. CDR3 length: 15 amino acids. Deletions cut 1 base from V and 3 bases from J, with 13 bases between. The CDR3 reads CASSQAQSGGYEQYF. The CDR3 coding sequence is TGCGCCAGCAGCCAAGCCCAATCCGGGGGCTACGAGCAGTACTTC.

The chain couples TRBV9 to TRBJ2-1; TRBD2 matches at 8 bases. This CDR3 has 16 residues. Germline values: CDR1 SGDLS, CDR2 YYNGEE. V dropped 0 bases and J dropped 3; count of bases not matched to a gene: 5. Written as DNA, the CDR3 is TGTGCCAGCAGCGTAGATCAGCGGGGGAGCTACAATGAGCAGTTCTTC. It encodes CASSVDQRGSYNEQFF.

This chain uses TRBV6-6 with TRBJ1-1; D is ambiguous. Trimming removed 0 bases at V and 1 base at J, with 9 bases between. In germline, CDR1 is MNHNY, CDR2 SVGAGI (reference sequence). This CDR3 spans 15 amino acids. The CDR3 region is CASSYSVGRNTEAFF. DNA for the CDR3: TGTGCCAGCAGTTACTCGGTCGGGAGGAACACTGAAGCTTTCTTT.

The gene calls are TRBV13 and TRBJ1-3; 7 bases align to TRBD1. V dropped 6 bases and J dropped 5; count of bases not matched to a gene: 7. The CDR3 sequence is 14 residues long. Germline V gene sequence: CDR1 PRHDT, CDR2 FYEKMQ (reference sequence). The CDR3 sequence is CASSLDRARNTIYF. The DNA for the CDR3 is TGTGCCAGCAGTCTAGACAGGGCAAGAAACACCATATATTTT.

V gene TRBV7-2 combines with J gene TRBJ1-6; 7 nucleotides match TRBD1. The CDR3 consists of 14 residues. The germline gives CDR1 SGHTA, CDR2 FQGNSA. J gave up 7 bases and V 1 base, and 1 base lay outside the gene matches. The CDR3 here is CASSLGTGNSPLHF. The CDR3 region has the DNA TGTGCCAGCAGCTTAGGGACAGGCAATTCACCCCTCCACTTT.

The gene calls are TRBV5-6 and TRBJ2-1; 8 nucleotides align to TRBD1. V lost 5 bases, J lost 13 bases, and 8 bases stayed unmatched. This CDR3 is 12 amino acids long. The germline V gene has CDR1 SGHDT and CDR2 YYEEEE. As DNA, the CDR3 is TGTGCCAGCAGTTACCAGGGGGCGCGTCAGTTCTTC. Its protein is CASSYQGARQFF.

The chain carries TRBV5-6 and TRBJ1-2; tentative D call: TRBD1 (5 bases). V was clipped by 7 bases and J by 6 bases, with 13 bases between them. CDR1 is SGHDT and CDR2 is YYEEEE in the germline V gene. The CDR3 has 12 amino acids. This CDR3 is CASSGRRDGYTF. CDR3 bases: TGTGCCAGCTCAGGGCGGAGGGATGGCTACACCTTC.

The chain recombines TRBV10-1 with TRBJ2-3; TRBD1 matches 7 bases. Per germline, CDR1 WNHNN and CDR2 SYGVQD (reference sequence). Unmatched junction bases numbered 5, after V lost 6 bases and J lost 2 bases. The CDR3 loop spans 14 amino acids. The CDR3 spells CASSRDRVTDTQYF. The CDR3 nucleotides read TGCGCCAGCAGCCGGGACAGAGTCACAGATACGCAGTATTTT.

V usage is TRBV4-2 and J usage is TRBJ2-5, with a possible D match to TRBD2 (5 bases). Trimming left V 0 bases short and J 1 base short, with 12 bases between. Germline-derived CDR1 and CDR2 are LGHNA and YNFKEQ. The CDR3 is made up of 16 amino acids. For the CDR3, the DNA is TGTGCCAGCAGCCAAGATCTTCAGGAGGTCCAAGAGACCCAGTACTTC. Its translation is CASSQDLQEVQETQYF.

The chain links TRBV6-2 or TRBV6-3 to TRBJ2-4; possible D gene TRBD2, 6 bases. CDR1 and CDR2 (germline): MNHEY, SVGEGT. This CDR3 spans 15 amino acids. Trimming cost V 0 bases and J 7 bases, with 13 bases left between them. Here the CDR3 reads CASSYSGGGGNIQYF. Here the CDR3 DNA reads TGTGCCAGCAGTTACTCGGGGGGAGGAGGTAACATTCAGTACTTC.

The chain combines TRBV30 with TRBJ1-1; D possibly corresponds to TRBD1 (6 bases). The CDR3 length is 14 residues. The V gene lost 1 base and the J gene lost 2 bases, with 11 bases spanning the gap. From germline, CDR1 is GTSNPN and CDR2 SVGIG (reference sequence). DNA of the CDR3: TGTGCCTGGAGTGGGTTAGGGGGAAACACTGAAGCTTTCTTT. This codes for CAWSGLGGNTEAFF.

The rearrangement links TRBV11-3 to TRBJ2-1; 9 nucleotides align to TRBD2. Trimming at V came to 5 bases and at J to 8 bases, leaving 13 bases not matched to a gene. CDR3 length: 16 amino acids. Germline V gives CDR1 SGHNT, CDR2 YENEEA. The CDR3 DNA sequence: TGTGCCAGCAGCCCCCGGGGGGCGGGGGGGCTGGATGAGCAGTTCTTC. As protein: CASSPRGAGGLDEQFF. Looking up the rest from reference TRBV11-3 and TRBJ2-1 gives the full variable domain: EAGVVQSPRYKIIEKKQPVAFWCNPISGHNTLYWYLQNLGQGPELLIRYENEEAVDDSQLPKDRFSAERLKGVDSTLKIQPAELGDSAVYLCASSPRGAGGLDEQFFGPGTRLTVL.

The DNA for the CDR3 is TGTGCCAGCACCGAGGCCCGCACAAATAATTCACCCCTCCACTTT. This translates into CASTEARTNNSPLHF. The V call is TRBV27, the J call TRBJ1-6; D ambiguous. This CDR3 is built from 15 residues. V lost 7 bases and J lost 5, with 15 bases in between. The germline V gene encodes CDR1 MNHEY and CDR2 SMNVEV (reference sequence).

The gene calls are TRBV21-1 and TRBJ2-7; TRBD1 is taken as the D call from the table, unchecked against the DNA. TRBV21-1 is a pseudogene segment. This CDR3 comprises 13 residues. The CDR3 loop reads CASRGQGIYEQYF. In DNA, the CDR3 is TGTGCCAGCAGGGGACAGGGTATCTACGAGCAGTACTTC.

V gene TRBV7-3 combines with J gene TRBJ1-1; a possible D gene is TRBD1 (5 bases). This CDR3 region has 13 residues. Trimming stripped 5 bases from V and 6 bases from J, with 13 bases between. Per the germline V gene, CDR1 is SGHTA and CDR2 is FQGTGA. The DNA for the CDR3 is TGTGCCAGCAGCCCAAGGGCGGGGGCTGAAGCTTTCTTT. Translated, it gives CASSPRAGAEAFF.

This clone showed up just a few times. The CDR3 loop is CASSLGLVLRGGYTF. Here the CDR3 DNA reads TGTGCCAGCAGCTTAGGGTTGGTCTTAAGGGGGGGCTACACCTTC. The chain recombines TRBV7-8 with TRBJ1-2; weak D call: TRBD1 (6 bases). The CDR3 sequence is 15 residues long. The germline CDR1 and CDR2 sequences are SGHVS and FQNEAQ. The V gene lost 1 base and the J gene lost 8 bases, with 17 bases spanning the gap.

V usage is TRBV28 and J usage is TRBJ2-3; weak D call: TRBD2 (6 bases). The CDR3 runs 12 residues. In germline, CDR1 is MDHEN, CDR2 SYDVKM. Trimming stripped 7 bases from V and 6 bases from J, with 11 bases between. The CDR3 reads CASKSGRDTQYF. DNA for the CDR3: TGTGCCAGCAAATCAGGGAGGGATACGCAGTATTTT.

This chain links TRBV4-2 with TRBJ1-1; tentative D call: TRBD1 (5 bases). CDR3 length equals 14 residues. The V end was cut by 0 bases, the J end by 4 bases, with 9 bases between. CDR1 is LGHNA, CDR2 YNFKEQ, per germline. The CDR3 protein is CASSQERRGTEAFF. In DNA, the CDR3 is TGTGCCAGCAGCCAAGAGCGGAGGGGCACTGAAGCTTTCTTT.

This chain connects TRBV5-5 to TRBJ1-1, with D perhaps TRBD1 (6 bases). The length of the CDR3 is 14 residues. V lost 1 base, J lost 7 bases, and 14 bases lay in between. The germline CDR1 and CDR2 sequences are SGHKS and YYEKEE (reference sequence). Written as DNA, the CDR3 is TGTGCCAGCAGCTTGCGGGGGGCGGCGGGTGAAGCTTTCTTT. As protein: CASSLRGAAGEAFF.

The chain is built from TRBV27 and TRBJ2-7; D possibly corresponds to TRBD1 (6 bases). Trimming took off 6 bases at V and 2 bases at J, with 11 bases between the two ends. The CDR3 runs 13 residues. Germline lookup yields CDR1 MNHEY and CDR2 SMNVEV (reference sequence). The CDR3, as DNA: TGTGCCAGCAGATTCAGGGGTCCCTACGAGCAGTACTTC. Amino acids: CASRFRGPYEQYF.

This clone was seen once. The V gene is TRBV19, the J gene TRBJ2-5, with a tentative D call TRBD1 (6 bases). V shed 3 bases and J shed 1 base, with 12 bases lying between them. Germline V gene sequence: CDR1 LNHDA, CDR2 SQIVND (reference sequence). CDR3 size: 15 residues. CDR3 bases: TGTGCCAGTAGTATCGACAGGTCCCCCCAAGAGACCCAGTACTTC. Protein: CASSIDRSPQETQYF.

This sequence joins TRBV12-3 or TRBV12-4 and TRBJ1-4; the D gene is possibly TRBD1 (5 bases). CDR3 length: 13 residues. Trimming left V 4 bases short and J 16 bases short, with 19 bases between. The CDR3 spells CASSWGLQRAPFF. CDR3 DNA: TGTGCCAGCAGTTGGGGACTGCAACGGGCTCCGTTTTTT.